This entry features one T cell receptor (beta chain) sequence. Its antigen is not identified. Profiling relied on immunoSEQ multiplex PCR, and the TCRdb table lists in-frame clones only, not all of them. The data hold roughly 110,000 clones, with 70% to 90% observed a single time. This sample is drawn from a study of T cell responses to AZD1222 COVID-19 vaccine. Study-wide results and limits: Reportedly, nearly half of unique spike TCRs recognized epitopes outside B.1.351/B.1.1.7 mutations.

Trimming removed 3 bases from V and 2 bases from J; junction bases left unmatched: 3. Germline V CDR1 and CDR2: SEHNR, FQNEAQ (reference sequence). The CDR3 is 14 residues long. The clonotype comes from an adult who received the AZD1222 COVID-19 vaccine. The V gene is TRBV7-9, the J gene TRBJ2-5; 7 bases are shared with TRBD1. Sequences were derived from peripheral blood, sampled 28 days after the second AZD1222 dose. CDR3 nucleotide sequence: TGTGCCAGCAGCTTCAGGGGGACACAAGAGACCCAGTACTTC. This codes for CASSFRGTQETQYF.